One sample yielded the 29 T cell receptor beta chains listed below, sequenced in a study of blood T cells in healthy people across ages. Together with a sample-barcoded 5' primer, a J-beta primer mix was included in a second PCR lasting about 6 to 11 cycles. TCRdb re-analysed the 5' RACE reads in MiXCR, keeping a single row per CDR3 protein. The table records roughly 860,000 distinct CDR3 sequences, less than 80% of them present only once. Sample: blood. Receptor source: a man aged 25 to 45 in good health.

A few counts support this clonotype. CDR3 nucleotides: TGCAGTGCTAGAGATCTCGGACAGGTTGTCGATGAGCAGTTCTTC. Protein product: CSARDLGQVVDEQFF. This chain uses TRBV20-1 with TRBJ2-1; TRBD1 aligns across 7 bases. Looked up from germline, CDR1 is DFQATT and CDR2 is SNEGSKA (reference sequence). V was clipped by 0 bases and J by 8 bases; unmatched bases: 10. This CDR3 is 15 amino acids long.

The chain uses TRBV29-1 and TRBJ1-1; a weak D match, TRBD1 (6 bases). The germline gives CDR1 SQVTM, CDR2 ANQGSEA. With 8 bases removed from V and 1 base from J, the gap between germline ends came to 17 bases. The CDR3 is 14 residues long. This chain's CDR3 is CSPDRGRGNTEAFF. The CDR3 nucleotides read TGCAGCCCCGACCGGGGGCGGGGGAACACTGAAGCTTTCTTT.

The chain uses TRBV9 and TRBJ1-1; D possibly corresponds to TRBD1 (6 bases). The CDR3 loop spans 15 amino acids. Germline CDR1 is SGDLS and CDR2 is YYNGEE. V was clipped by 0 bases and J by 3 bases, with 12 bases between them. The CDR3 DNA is TGTGCCAGCAGCGTAGGGACAGCCGTTTACACTGAAGCTTTCTTT. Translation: CASSVGTAVYTEAFF.

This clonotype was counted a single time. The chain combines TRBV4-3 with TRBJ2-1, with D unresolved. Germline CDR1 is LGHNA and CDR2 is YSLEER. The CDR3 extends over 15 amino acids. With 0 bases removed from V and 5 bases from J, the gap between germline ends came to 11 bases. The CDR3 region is CASSQDSRSNNEQFF. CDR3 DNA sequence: TGCGCCAGCAGCCAAGATAGCCGGTCTAACAATGAGCAGTTCTTC.

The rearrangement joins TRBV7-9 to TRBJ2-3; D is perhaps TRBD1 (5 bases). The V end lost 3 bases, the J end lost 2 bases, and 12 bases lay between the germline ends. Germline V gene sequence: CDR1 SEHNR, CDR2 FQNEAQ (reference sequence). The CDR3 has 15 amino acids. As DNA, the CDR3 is TGTGCCAGCAGCTTCCCGACAGCTTCCACAGATACGCAGTATTTT. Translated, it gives CASSFPTASTDTQYF.

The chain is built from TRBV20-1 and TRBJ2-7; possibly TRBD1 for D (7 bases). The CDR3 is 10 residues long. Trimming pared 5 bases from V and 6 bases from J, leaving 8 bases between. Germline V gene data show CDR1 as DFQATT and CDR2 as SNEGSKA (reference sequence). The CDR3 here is CSAQGGEQYF. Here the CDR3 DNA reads TGCAGTGCTCAGGGGGGCGAGCAGTACTTC.

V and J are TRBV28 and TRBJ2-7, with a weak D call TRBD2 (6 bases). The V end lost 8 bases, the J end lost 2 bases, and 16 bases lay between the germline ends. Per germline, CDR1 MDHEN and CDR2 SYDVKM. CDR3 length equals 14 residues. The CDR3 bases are TGTGCCAGCTTGAAAGCGGGCAGGCCCTACGAGCAGTACTTC. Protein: CASLKAGRPYEQYF.

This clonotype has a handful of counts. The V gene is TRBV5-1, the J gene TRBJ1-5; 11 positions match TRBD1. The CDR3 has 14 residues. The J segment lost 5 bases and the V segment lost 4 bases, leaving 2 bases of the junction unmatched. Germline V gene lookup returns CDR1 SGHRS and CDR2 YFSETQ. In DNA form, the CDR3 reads TGCGCCAGCAGCGTGGGACAGGGGGATCAGCCCCAGCATTTT. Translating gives CASSVGQGDQPQHF.

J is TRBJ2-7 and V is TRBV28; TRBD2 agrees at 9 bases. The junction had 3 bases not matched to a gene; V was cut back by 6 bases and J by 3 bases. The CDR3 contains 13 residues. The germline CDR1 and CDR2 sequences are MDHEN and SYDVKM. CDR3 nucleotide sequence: TGTGCCAGCAGGGCTAGCGGGGTCTACGAGCAGTACTTC. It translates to CASRASGVYEQYF.

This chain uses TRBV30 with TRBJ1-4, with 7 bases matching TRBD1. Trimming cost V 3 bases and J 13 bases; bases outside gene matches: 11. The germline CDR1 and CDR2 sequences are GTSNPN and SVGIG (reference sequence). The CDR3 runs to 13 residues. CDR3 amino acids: CAWRGGISLGLFF. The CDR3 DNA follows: TGTGCCTGGAGAGGGGGCATCTCCTTAGGACTGTTTTTT.

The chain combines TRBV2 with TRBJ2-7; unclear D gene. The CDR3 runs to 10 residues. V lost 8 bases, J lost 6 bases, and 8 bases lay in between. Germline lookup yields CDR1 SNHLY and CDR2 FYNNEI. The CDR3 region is CASSLIEQYF. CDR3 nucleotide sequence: TGTGCCAGCTCCCTCATCGAGCAGTACTTC.

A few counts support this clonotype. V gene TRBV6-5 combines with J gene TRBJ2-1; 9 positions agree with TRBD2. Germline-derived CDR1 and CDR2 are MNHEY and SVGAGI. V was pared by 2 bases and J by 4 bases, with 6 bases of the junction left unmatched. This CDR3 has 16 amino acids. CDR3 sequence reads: CASSYGLAGYYNEQFF. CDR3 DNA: TGTGCCAGCAGTTACGGGCTAGCGGGATATTACAATGAGCAGTTCTTC.

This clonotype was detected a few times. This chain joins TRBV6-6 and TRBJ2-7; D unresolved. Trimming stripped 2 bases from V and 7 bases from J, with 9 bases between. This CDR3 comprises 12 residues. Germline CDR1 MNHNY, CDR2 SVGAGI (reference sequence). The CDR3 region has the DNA TGTGCCAGCAGTTACGGTGGATGGGAGCAGTACTTC. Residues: CASSYGGWEQYF.

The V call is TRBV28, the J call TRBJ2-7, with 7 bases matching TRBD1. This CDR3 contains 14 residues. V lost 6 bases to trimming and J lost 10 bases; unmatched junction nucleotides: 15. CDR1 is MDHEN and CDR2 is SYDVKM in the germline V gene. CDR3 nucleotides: TGTGCCAGCAGCCCACCGGACAGGAGGCTGATCCAGTACTTC. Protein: CASSPPDRRLIQYF.

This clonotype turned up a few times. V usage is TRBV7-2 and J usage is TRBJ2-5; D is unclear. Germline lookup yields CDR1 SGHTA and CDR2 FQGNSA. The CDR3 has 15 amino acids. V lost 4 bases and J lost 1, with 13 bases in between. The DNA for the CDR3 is TGTGCCAGCAGCTCGATCCCGGGCCCCCAAGAGACCCAGTACTTC. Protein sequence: CASSSIPGPQETQYF.

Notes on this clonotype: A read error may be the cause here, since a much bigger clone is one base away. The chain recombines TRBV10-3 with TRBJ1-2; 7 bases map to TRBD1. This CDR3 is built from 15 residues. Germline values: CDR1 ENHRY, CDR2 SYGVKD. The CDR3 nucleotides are TGTGCCACTTGGGAGACAGGGCGAACTAACTATGGCAACACCTTC. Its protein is CATWETGRTNYGNTF.

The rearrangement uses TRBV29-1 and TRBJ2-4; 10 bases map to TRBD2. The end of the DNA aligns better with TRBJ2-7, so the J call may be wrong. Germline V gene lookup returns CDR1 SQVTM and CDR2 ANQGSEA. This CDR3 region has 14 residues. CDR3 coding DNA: TGCAGCGTTCTTAGCGGGGGGTCCTCCTACGAGCAGTACTTC. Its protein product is CSVLSGGSSYEQYF.

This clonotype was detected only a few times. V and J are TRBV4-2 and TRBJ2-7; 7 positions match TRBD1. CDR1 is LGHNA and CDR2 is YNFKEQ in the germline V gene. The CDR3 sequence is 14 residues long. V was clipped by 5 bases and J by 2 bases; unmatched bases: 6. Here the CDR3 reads CASSTGAVTYEQYF. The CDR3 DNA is TGTGCCAGCAGCACAGGGGCAGTCACCTACGAGCAGTACTTC.

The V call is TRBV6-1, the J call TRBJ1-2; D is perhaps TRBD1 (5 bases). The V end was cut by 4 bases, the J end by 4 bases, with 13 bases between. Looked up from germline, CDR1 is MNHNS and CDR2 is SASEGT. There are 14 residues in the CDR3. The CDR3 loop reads CASSAPAGPYGYTF. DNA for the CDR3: TGTGCCAGCAGTGCCCCGGCAGGGCCCTATGGCTACACCTTC.

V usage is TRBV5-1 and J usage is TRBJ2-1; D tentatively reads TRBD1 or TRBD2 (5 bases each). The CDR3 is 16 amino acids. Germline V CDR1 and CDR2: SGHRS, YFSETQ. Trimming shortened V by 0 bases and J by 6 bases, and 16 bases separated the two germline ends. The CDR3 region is CASSLEGRGNCNEQFF. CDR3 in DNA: TGCGCCAGCAGCTTGGAGGGACGGGGCAACTGCAATGAGCAGTTCTTC.

The CDR3 nucleotides are TGTGCCAGCAGTGAACCGGGACAGGGATACGAGCAGTACTTC. Translation: CASSEPGQGYEQYF. The V gene is TRBV2, the J gene TRBJ2-7, with TRBD1 identical over 9 bases. Trimming cost V 2 bases and J 4 bases; bases outside gene matches: 3. Germline V gene sequence: CDR1 SNHLY, CDR2 FYNNEI. The CDR3 runs to 14 residues.

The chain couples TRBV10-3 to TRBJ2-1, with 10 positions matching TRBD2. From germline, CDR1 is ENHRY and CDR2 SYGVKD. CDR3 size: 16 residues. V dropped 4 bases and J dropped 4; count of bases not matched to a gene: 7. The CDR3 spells CAISGSGGRRYNEQFF. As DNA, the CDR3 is TGTGCCATCAGTGGTAGCGGGGGGAGAAGATACAATGAGCAGTTCTTC.

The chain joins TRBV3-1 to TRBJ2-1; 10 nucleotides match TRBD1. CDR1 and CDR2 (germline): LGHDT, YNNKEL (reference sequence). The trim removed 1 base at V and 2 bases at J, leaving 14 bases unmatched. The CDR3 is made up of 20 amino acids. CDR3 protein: CASSQGFLGDRGITYNEQFF. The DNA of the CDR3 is TGTGCCAGCAGCCAAGGGTTCTTGGGGGACAGGGGTATTACCTACAATGAGCAGTTCTTC.

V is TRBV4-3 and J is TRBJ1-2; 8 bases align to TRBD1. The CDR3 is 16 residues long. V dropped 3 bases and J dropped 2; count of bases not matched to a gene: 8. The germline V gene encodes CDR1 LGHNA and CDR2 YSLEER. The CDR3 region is CASSQDPTGANYGYTF. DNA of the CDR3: TGCGCCAGCAGCCAGGATCCGACAGGGGCCAACTATGGCTACACCTTC.

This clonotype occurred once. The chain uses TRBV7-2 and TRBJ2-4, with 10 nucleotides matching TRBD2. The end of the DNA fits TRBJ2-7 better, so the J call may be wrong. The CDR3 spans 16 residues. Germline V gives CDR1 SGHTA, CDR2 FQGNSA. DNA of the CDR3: TGTGCCAGCAGCCCCCCAGTAGCGGGGGGCTCCTACGAGCAGTACTTC. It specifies CASSPPVAGGSYEQYF.

CDR3 in amino acids: CASSQVSNSPGTDTQYF. The DNA for the CDR3 is TGCGCCAGCAGCCAAGTCTCGAATAGCCCGGGCACAGATACGCAGTATTTT. V is TRBV4-3 and J is TRBJ2-3; D call uncertain. Germline CDR1 reads LGHNA; CDR2 reads YSLEER. Deletions cut 1 base from V and 1 base from J, with 15 bases between. The CDR3 length is 17 residues.

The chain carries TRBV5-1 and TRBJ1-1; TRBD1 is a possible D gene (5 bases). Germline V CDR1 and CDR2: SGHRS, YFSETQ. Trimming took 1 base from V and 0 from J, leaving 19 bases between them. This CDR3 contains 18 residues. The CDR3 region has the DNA TGCGCCAGCAGCTTGATACGGGGGTCCCGAAACATGAACACTGAAGCTTTCTTT. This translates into CASSLIRGSRNMNTEAFF.

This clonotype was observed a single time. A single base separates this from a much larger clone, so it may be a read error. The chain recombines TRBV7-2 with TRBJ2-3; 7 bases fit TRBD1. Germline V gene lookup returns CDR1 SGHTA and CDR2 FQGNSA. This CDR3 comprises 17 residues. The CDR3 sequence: CASSLAQGVSSTNTQYF. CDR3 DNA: TGTGCCAGCAGCTTAGCTCAGGGGGTTTCTAGCACAAATACGCAGTATTTT.

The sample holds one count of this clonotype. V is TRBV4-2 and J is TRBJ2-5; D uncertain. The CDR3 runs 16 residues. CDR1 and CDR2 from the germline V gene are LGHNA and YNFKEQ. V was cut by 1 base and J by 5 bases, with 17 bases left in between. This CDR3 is CASSQGGGENRETQYF. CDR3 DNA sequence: TGTGCCAGCAGCCAAGGAGGTGGCGAGAATCGGGAGACCCAGTACTTC.